This T cell receptor (beta chain) was profiled in a study of tumor-infiltrating lymphocytes in primary liver carcinoma. Study at large: Between about 4 and 11 cm across, the tumors were all of stage T1-T3 N0M0. Findings and limits, study-wide: Less overlap was seen in tumor-adjacent and tumor-blood pairs than in tumor region pairs.

Production of TCR beta cDNA used 400 to 600 ng total RNA together with a constant-region primer. ARM-PCR, slightly modified, supplied the TCR beta libraries through three nested multiplex PCR rounds. The first two PCR rounds used TRBV1-TRBV30 forward primers with a C-beta reverse primer, around 10 cycles each. Each CDR3 protein gets one entry after TCRdb re-called the multiplex PCR reads with MiXCR. This sample yields 330,000 or so distinct CDR3 sequences, of which about two thirds are seen a single time; 5.5% to 7% belongs to the top ten. There are 14 residues in the CDR3. Germline trimming cut 4 bases from V and 7 bases from J; bases unmatched to any gene: 4. Germline-derived CDR1 and CDR2 are SNHLY and FYNNEI. Unsorted whole blood yielded the blood RNA, and germline DNA was also extracted. This clonotype showed up many times. Its antigen is unknown.

Sequenced sample: peripheral blood. This TCR derives from a man aged 35 to 55 with primary liver carcinoma and hepatitis B virus infection. The V call is TRBV2, the J call TRBJ2-3; 11 nucleotides agree with TRBD2. CDR3 protein: CASSGTSGRNTQYF. CDR3 DNA: TGTGCCAGCAGTGGGACTAGCGGGCGAAATACGCAGTATTTT.